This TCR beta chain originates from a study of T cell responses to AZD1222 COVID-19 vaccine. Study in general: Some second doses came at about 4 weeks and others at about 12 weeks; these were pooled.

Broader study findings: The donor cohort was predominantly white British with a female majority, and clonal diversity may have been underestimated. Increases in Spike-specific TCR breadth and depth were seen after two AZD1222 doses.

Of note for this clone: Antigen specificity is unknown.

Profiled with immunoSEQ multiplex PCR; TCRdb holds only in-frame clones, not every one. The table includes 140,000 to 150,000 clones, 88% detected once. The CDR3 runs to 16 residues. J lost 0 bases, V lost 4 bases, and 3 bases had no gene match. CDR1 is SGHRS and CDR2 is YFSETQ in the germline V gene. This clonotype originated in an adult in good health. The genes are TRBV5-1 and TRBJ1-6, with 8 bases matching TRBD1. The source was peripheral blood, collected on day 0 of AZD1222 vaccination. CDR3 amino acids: CASSVTGGSYNSPLHF. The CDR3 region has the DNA TGCGCCAGCAGCGTAACAGGGGGCTCCTATAATTCACCCCTCCACTTT. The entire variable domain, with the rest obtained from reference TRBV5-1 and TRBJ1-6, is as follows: KAGVTQTPRYLIKTRGQQVTLSCSPISGHRSVSWYQQTPGQGLQFLFEYFSETQRNKGNFPGRFSGRQFSNSRSEMNVSTLELGDSALYLCASSVTGGSYNSPLHFGNGTRLTVT.